The clone carrying this TCR beta chain turned up a few times. TCRdb redid the calling of the RT-PCR reads with MiXCR, one entry per CDR3 protein. The sample has 650,000 to 800,000 distinct CDR3 sequences; 12% to 15% are singletons. V was clipped by 5 bases and J by 4 bases, with 11 bases between them. Germline CDR1 DFQATT, CDR2 SNEGSKA (reference sequence). The CDR3 loop spans 12 amino acids. The sample comprised memory CD4+ T cells from blood. This TCR was sampled from a female donor in good health, serving as a healthy control. The chain combines TRBV20-1 with TRBJ1-2; D remains ambiguous. CDR3 DNA: TGCAGTGCTTGGCATATAACCTATGGCTACACCTTC. Its translation: CSAWHITYGYTF.